The 25 T cell receptor beta chains given below trace back to one sample, sequenced in a study of response to subunit inactivated influenza vaccine. Using its own MiXCR run on the RT-PCR reads, TCRdb lists one record per CDR3 protein. This sample has under 950,000 distinct CDR3 sequences; 21% occur once, and the top ten carry about 9.4%. The sample consisted of PBMCs from blood, taken around 5 days after vaccination. The source of these receptors is a man aged 45-60 years who received an inactivated influenza vaccine.

The chain couples TRBV4-3 to TRBJ1-1; 9 positions agree with TRBD1. The CDR3 is 14 residues long. V was clipped by 4 bases and J by 5 bases; unmatched bases: 5. The V gene's germline CDR1 is LGHNA and CDR2 YSLEER. The CDR3 sequence is CASSLGTGITEAFF. The CDR3 DNA reads as TGCGCCAGCAGCCTAGGGACAGGGATAACTGAAGCTTTCTTT.

This clonotype occurred a few times. J is TRBJ2-7 and V is TRBV20-1; tentative D call: TRBD2 (6 bases). The CDR3 is 14 amino acids. The germline V gene encodes CDR1 DFQATT and CDR2 SNEGSKA (reference sequence). V was clipped by 5 bases and J by 2 bases, with 16 bases between them. CDR3 protein: CSAAPGRSPYEQYF. The CDR3 DNA sequence: TGCAGTGCTGCTCCAGGGAGGTCCCCCTACGAGCAGTACTTC.

V and J are TRBV28 and TRBJ2-3; possible D gene TRBD1, 6 bases. CDR3 length: 16 residues. Germline assignment: CDR1 MDHEN and CDR2 SYDVKM. The V gene lost 5 bases and the J gene lost 4 bases, with 19 bases spanning the gap. The CDR3 is CASSPGHSSLPDTQYF. In nucleotides, the CDR3 is TGTGCCAGCAGTCCGGGACACTCGTCCTTACCAGATACGCAGTATTTT.

The chain recombines TRBV24-1 with TRBJ2-7; tentatively, D is TRBD1 or TRBD2 (5 bases each). Trimming removed 5 bases at V and 0 bases at J, with 16 bases between. Germline CDR1 is KGHDR and CDR2 is SFDVKD. The length of the CDR3 is 16 residues. The CDR3 sequence is CATSVPRDGSSYEQYF. DNA for the CDR3: TGTGCCACCAGTGTCCCCCGGGACGGTAGCTCCTACGAGCAGTACTTC.

The J gene is TRBJ2-2, the V gene TRBV5-4; the D gene is possibly TRBD1 (5 bases). The CDR3 runs 15 residues. The V end was cut by 1 base, the J end by 3 bases, with 10 bases between. In germline, CDR1 is SGHNT, CDR2 YYREEE (reference sequence). The CDR3 is CASSLRGLDTGELFF. The CDR3 DNA reads TGTGCCAGCAGCTTGAGGGGATTGGACACCGGGGAGCTGTTTTTT.

This clonotype was recorded a few times. This sequence joins TRBV20-1 and TRBJ2-7; D is unclear. The germline V gene encodes CDR1 DFQATT and CDR2 SNEGSKA (reference sequence). V lost 0 bases to trimming and J lost 1 base, with 16 bases between them. This CDR3 is 16 amino acids long. CDR3 protein: CSARDWPVGGSYEQYF. The CDR3 nucleotides read TGCAGTGCTAGAGATTGGCCAGTCGGCGGATCCTACGAGCAGTACTTC.

This chain links TRBV3-1 with TRBJ2-7; the match to TRBD2 covers 9 bases. The CDR3 is 17 amino acids. J was trimmed by 2 bases and V by 4 bases; bases with no gene match: 12. The germline V gene has CDR1 LGHDT and CDR2 YNNKEL (reference sequence). The CDR3 is CASSPNGEAGGTYEQYF. The CDR3 nucleotides are TGTGCCAGCAGCCCAAACGGCGAAGCGGGAGGCACCTACGAGCAGTACTTC.

This clonotype was observed many times. The rearrangement links TRBV12-3 or TRBV12-4 to TRBJ1-5; TRBD1 matches 8 bases. This CDR3 has 15 residues. Trimming at V came to 1 base and at J to 2 bases, leaving 1 base not matched to a gene. For the CDR3, the DNA is TGTGCCAGCAGTTTAGAGGACAGGGGCAATCAGCCCCAGCATTTT. It codes for CASSLEDRGNQPQHF.

This clonotype was detected only a few times. J is TRBJ1-4 and V is TRBV4-2, with 10 bases lining up with TRBD1. The CDR3 extends over 14 amino acids. Germline trimming cut 3 bases from V and 8 bases from J; bases unmatched to any gene: 3. Germline V lookup: CDR1 LGHNA, CDR2 YNFKEQ. Written as DNA, the CDR3 is TGTGCCAGCAGCCAGACAGGGGGCGAGGAAAAACTGTTTTTT. Residues: CASSQTGGEEKLFF.

The rearrangement joins TRBV20-1 to TRBJ2-3, with 11 bases matching TRBD2. V shed 5 bases, J shed 5 bases, and the junction held 6 bases outside the gene matches. Per the germline V gene, CDR1 is DFQATT and CDR2 is SNEGSKA (reference sequence). The CDR3 sequence is 14 residues long. The CDR3 spells CSARLAGLVDTQYF. CDR3 DNA sequence: TGCAGTGCTCGACTAGCGGGGTTGGTAGATACGCAGTATTTT.

This clonotype was recorded a few times. V and J are TRBV27 and TRBJ2-3, with D possibly TRBD1 on 7 matching bases. The V and J ends lost 8 bases and 6 bases respectively, with 21 bases between them. The CDR3 extends over 15 amino acids. Germline lookup yields CDR1 MNHEY and CDR2 SMNVEV (reference sequence). The CDR3 DNA reads as TGTGCCAGCCGGCCGGACAGGAGGGCATCGGATACGCAGTATTTT. This translates into CASRPDRRASDTQYF.

V usage is TRBV5-1 and J usage is TRBJ2-7, with 8 bases that match TRBD1. CDR1 is SGHRS and CDR2 is YFSETQ in the germline V gene. Trimming at V came to 6 bases and at J to 2 bases, leaving 7 bases not matched to a gene. The CDR3 spans 14 residues. The CDR3 loop reads CASKQTGETYEQYF. CDR3 DNA: TGCGCCAGCAAACAGACAGGGGAGACCTACGAGCAGTACTTC.

The chain employs TRBV20-1 and TRBJ2-3; 7 bases agree with TRBD1. The germline V gene encodes CDR1 DFQATT and CDR2 SNEGSKA (reference sequence). The V gene end was trimmed by 1 base and the J gene end by 2 bases; junction bases not matched to a gene: 3. The CDR3 sequence is 14 residues long. The CDR3 DNA reads as TGCAGTGCTAGAGTTGGGACAGTCACAGATACGCAGTATTTT. The encoded protein is CSARVGTVTDTQYF.

This clonotype was counted a few times. This chain connects TRBV20-1 to TRBJ2-3; tentatively, D is TRBD1 (6 bases). The CDR3 is made up of 15 amino acids. Germline V lookup: CDR1 DFQATT, CDR2 SNEGSKA (reference sequence). V dropped 0 bases and J dropped 4 bases, with 14 bases sitting between them. CDR3 DNA sequence: TGCAGTGCTAGAGATTTACAGGGTTGGGCAGATACGCAGTATTTT. Residues: CSARDLQGWADTQYF.

V usage is TRBV20-1 and J usage is TRBJ1-2, with D uncertain. This CDR3 comprises 12 residues. V was pared by 6 bases and J by 4 bases, with 12 bases between. CDR1 and CDR2 (germline): DFQATT, SNEGSKA (reference sequence). The CDR3 nucleotides read TGCAGTGCCGTTGTGGGCACCTATGGCTACACCTTC. This sequence encodes CSAVVGTYGYTF.

The chain links TRBV9 to TRBJ1-3; D gene unclear. The CDR3 length is 13 residues. Germline assignment: CDR1 SGDLS and CDR2 YYNGEE. V lost 6 bases and J 0 bases, leaving 7 bases between the germline ends. As DNA, the CDR3 is TGTGCCAGCATATACAACTCTGGAAACACCATATATTTT. Its translation: CASIYNSGNTIYF.

The chain combines TRBV27 with TRBJ2-7; 10 bases map to TRBD2. This CDR3 comprises 14 residues. V dropped 3 bases and J dropped 4; count of bases not matched to a gene: 3. Germline values: CDR1 MNHEY, CDR2 SMNVEV (reference sequence). CDR3 loop: CASSFSSGSYEQYF. Written as DNA, the CDR3 is TGTGCCAGCAGTTTTTCTAGCGGGAGTTACGAGCAGTACTTC.

V usage is TRBV27 and J usage is TRBJ1-1; D gene uncertain. V lost 6 bases, J lost 7 bases, and 21 bases lay in between. Germline V lookup: CDR1 MNHEY, CDR2 SMNVEV (reference sequence). This CDR3 contains 15 residues. The CDR3 sequence is CASRLLMWQANEAFF. CDR3 coding DNA: TGTGCCAGCAGATTACTTATGTGGCAGGCCAATGAAGCTTTCTTT.

The table lists this clonotype with a few counts. V usage is TRBV12-3 or TRBV12-4 and J usage is TRBJ2-5; D is ambiguous. Trimming removed 1 base from V and 5 bases from J, with 8 bases in between. The CDR3 totals 13 residues. This CDR3 reads CASSLGDLETQYF. CDR3 in DNA: TGTGCCAGCAGTTTAGGGGATCTTGAGACCCAGTACTTC.

The chain uses TRBV12-3 or TRBV12-4 and TRBJ2-1; D is ambiguous. The ends were cut back, 3 bases at V and 10 bases at J, with 16 bases in the middle. This CDR3 has 14 amino acids. The CDR3 coding sequence is TGTGCCAGCAGTTTGCCTGGAGCTTTGGGAGAGCAGTTCTTC. Amino acids: CASSLPGALGEQFF.

The genes are TRBV6-1 and TRBJ2-7; D is undetermined. CDR3 length equals 15 residues. Deletions cut 6 bases from V and 1 base from J, with 16 bases between. The V gene's germline CDR1 is MNHNS and CDR2 SASEGT. The CDR3 is CASRRDILGSYEQYF. The CDR3 coding sequence is TGTGCCAGCAGACGCGATATCTTAGGGTCCTACGAGCAGTACTTC.

At least ten counts were recorded for this clonotype. This chain links TRBV12-3 or TRBV12-4 with TRBJ2-1, with D unresolved. The CDR3 totals 12 residues. The V and J ends lost 6 bases and 3 bases respectively, with 6 bases between them. The CDR3 DNA follows: TGTGCCAGCAGCCGGGTCTACAATGAGCAGTTCTTC. Amino acids: CASSRVYNEQFF.

Written as DNA, the CDR3 is TGTGCCAGCAGCTTAGTAAACAGGGCGCAGAATAACTATGGCTACACCTTC. The encoded protein is CASSLVNRAQNNYGYTF. The chain links TRBV7-2 to TRBJ1-2; tentative D call: TRBD1 (6 bases). The V end lost 1 base, the J end lost 1 base, and 16 bases lay between the germline ends. This CDR3 region has 17 residues. CDR1 and CDR2 (germline): SGHTA, FQGNSA.

This clonotype has a handful of counts. The gene calls are TRBV20-1 and TRBJ2-5, with D tentatively TRBD2 (6 bases). This CDR3 has 13 amino acids. Trimming stripped 6 bases from V and 4 bases from J, with 15 bases between. The germline gives CDR1 DFQATT, CDR2 SNEGSKA (reference sequence). The CDR3 region has the DNA TGCAGTGCAGAGGGACTTCAGGGAGAGACCCAGTACTTC. Translating it yields CSAEGLQGETQYF.

The V and J genes are TRBV12-3 or TRBV12-4 and TRBJ2-2; D gene unclear. CDR3 length equals 12 residues. The V and J ends lost 6 bases and 8 bases respectively, with 10 bases between them. Here the CDR3 DNA reads TGTGCCAGCAGGCTCCCGTCGGGGGAGCTGTTTTTT. The encoded protein is CASRLPSGELFF.